The 30 T cell receptor beta chains listed next were all sequenced from one sample in a study of Ad26.COV2.S vaccination and SARS-CoV-2 variants. Treatment here: roughly 19 received Ad26.COV2.S at low or high dose, single or two shots; about five received placebo; per-sample allocation not given. After the first vaccine or placebo injection, samples were drawn on day 63. Using immunoSEQ multiplex PCR, the repertoire was profiled, and TCRdb retains in-frame clones only, with some absent. The sample includes roughly 400,000 clones, over 80% seen only once; the top ten take about 1.7%. This specimen consisted of peripheral blood, obtained in a trial of Ad26.COV2.S vaccine versus placebo. The receptors shown here come from a person between 18 and 65 years old who received the Ad26.COV2.S COVID-19 vaccine or a placebo.

This chain uses TRBV5-1 with TRBJ2-7, with D perhaps TRBD1 (6 bases). The CDR3 contains 16 residues. Trimming removed 0 bases from V and 0 bases from J, with 13 bases in between. Germline V CDR1 and CDR2: SGHRS, YFSETQ. This chain's CDR3 is CASSLVLGQTSYEQYF. The CDR3 DNA sequence: TGCGCCAGCAGCTTGGTTTTAGGACAGACCTCCTACGAGCAGTACTTC.

The chain is built from TRBV27 and TRBJ2-7; possible D gene TRBD1, 5 bases. The CDR3 extends over 14 amino acids. The V gene's germline CDR1 is MNHEY and CDR2 SMNVEV (reference sequence). V was trimmed by 2 bases and J by 1 base, leaving 9 bases between them. The CDR3: CASSLSYRSYEQYF. CDR3 bases: TGTGCCAGCAGTTTAAGTTACAGGTCCTACGAGCAGTACTTC.

This chain uses TRBV3-1 (or the pseudogene TRBV3-2) with TRBJ1-2, with a weak D call TRBD1 (6 bases). Trimming pared 4 bases from V and 8 bases from J, leaving 14 bases between. The CDR3 loop spans 13 amino acids. The germline V gene has CDR1 LGHDT and CDR2 YNNKEL (reference sequence). As DNA, the CDR3 is TGTGCCAGCAGCCCGGACAGTCGTTTCGGCTACACCTTC. This translates into CASSPDSRFGYTF.

With regard to this clone: At the DNA level, this CDR3 is encoded by other sequences in the same sample as well. The chain joins TRBV11-2 to TRBJ2-1; D uncertain. The CDR3 loop spans 13 amino acids. V lost 1 base to trimming and J lost 6 bases, with 7 bases between them. Germline V gene sequence: CDR1 SGHAT, CDR2 FQNNGV. The CDR3 DNA reads as TGTGCCAGCAGCTTAGTGACTGTCAATGAGCAGTTCTTC. It yields the protein CASSLVTVNEQFF.

The rearrangement joins TRBV29-1 to TRBJ1-1; D remains ambiguous. CDR1 is SQVTM and CDR2 is ANQGSEA in the germline V gene. Trimming removed 7 bases from V and 0 bases from J, with 15 bases in between. The CDR3 loop spans 14 amino acids. The CDR3 coding sequence is TGCAGCGCCCGTAAGAGCGGGGTGAACACTGAAGCTTTCTTT. Its translation is CSARKSGVNTEAFF.

This sequence joins TRBV19 and TRBJ2-1, with 7 bases that match TRBD2. The germline V gene has CDR1 LNHDA and CDR2 SQIVND (reference sequence). The trim removed 5 bases at V and 8 bases at J, leaving 9 bases unmatched. The CDR3 spans 14 residues. CDR3 region: CASSGAGEAYEQFF. CDR3 coding DNA: TGTGCCAGTAGTGGGGCGGGGGAAGCTTATGAGCAGTTCTTC.

The genes are TRBV4-3 and TRBJ1-1, with D hard to call. Looked up from germline, CDR1 is LGHNA and CDR2 is YSLEER. This CDR3 contains 16 residues. Trimming took 3 bases from V and 0 from J, leaving 14 bases between them. This CDR3 is CASSHSLFRMNTEAFF. CDR3 nucleotide sequence: TGCGCCAGCAGCCATTCTCTCTTCAGGATGAACACTGAAGCTTTCTTT.

The V gene is TRBV7-2, the J gene TRBJ2-7, with TRBD2 matching over 8 bases. V trimming: 1 base; J trimming: 2 bases; junction bases outside the gene matches: 7. This CDR3 spans 16 amino acids. Germline V CDR1 and CDR2: SGHTA, FQGNSA. The CDR3 DNA follows: TGTGCCAGCAGCTTAGAGGGCGGGGGGTCCCCCTACGAGCAGTACTTC. It specifies CASSLEGGGSPYEQYF.

This chain joins TRBV7-9 and TRBJ2-3, with TRBD1 as a possible D gene (5 bases). The CDR3 sequence is 15 residues long. Germline CDR1 and CDR2: SEHNR and FQNEAQ (reference sequence). Trimming cost V 4 bases and J 2 bases, with 13 bases left between them. This CDR3 is CASSWTDRPTDTQYF. CDR3 in DNA: TGTGCCAGCAGCTGGACCGACAGACCCACAGATACGCAGTATTTT.

The table lists this clone with a count of one. The chain has TRBV7-2 and TRBJ2-7, with D possibly TRBD1 on 6 matching bases. This CDR3 is built from 16 residues. V dropped 2 bases and J dropped 1 base, with 15 bases sitting between them. The germline V gene encodes CDR1 SGHTA and CDR2 FQGNSA. The CDR3 sequence is CASSLMLQGGSYEQYF. The CDR3 DNA sequence: TGTGCCAGCAGCTTAATGCTACAGGGTGGATCCTACGAGCAGTACTTC.

The chain couples TRBV18 to TRBJ2-6; 7 positions match TRBD1. Germline V gene lookup returns CDR1 KGHSH and CDR2 LQKENI. This CDR3 region has 16 residues. V shed 1 base, J shed 2 bases, and the junction held 2 bases outside the gene matches. For the CDR3, the DNA is TGTGCCAGCTCACCACAGGGGGCGCCTGGGGCCAACGTCCTGACTTTC. Amino acid sequence: CASSPQGAPGANVLTF.

The chain uses TRBV6-1 and TRBJ1-2; maybe TRBD1 (5 bases). Germline values: CDR1 MNHNS, CDR2 SASEGT. The CDR3 has 15 residues. Trimming removed 0 bases from V and 5 bases from J, with 13 bases in between. CDR3 loop: CASSEARGWGYGYTF. The CDR3 nucleotides are TGTGCCAGCAGTGAAGCGCGGGGTTGGGGGTATGGCTACACCTTC.

The chain combines TRBV9 with TRBJ1-2; D ambiguous. The CDR3 contains 17 residues. From germline, CDR1 is SGDLS and CDR2 YYNGEE. V was trimmed by 3 bases and J by 4 bases, leaving 22 bases between them. Here the CDR3 reads CASSASTSRVLTYGYTF. In nucleotides, the CDR3 is TGTGCCAGCAGCGCCTCGACAAGTAGGGTTCTTACCTATGGCTACACCTTC.

This chain connects TRBV28 to TRBJ1-2; TRBD1 agrees at 9 bases. The CDR3 contains 14 residues. Trimming cost V 5 bases and J 6 bases; bases outside gene matches: 7. Germline lookup yields CDR1 MDHEN and CDR2 SYDVKM. The CDR3 sequence is CASSVHNRGHGYTF. The CDR3 region has the DNA TGTGCCAGCAGTGTACACAACAGGGGGCATGGCTACACCTTC.

This clone was picked up one time. The chain has TRBV7-9 and TRBJ1-1; D may be TRBD1 (6 bases). The CDR3 totals 15 residues. Trimming took 1 base from V and 5 from J, leaving 14 bases between them. CDR1 SEHNR and CDR2 FQNEAQ come from the germline V gene (reference sequence). Here the CDR3 DNA reads TGTGCCAGCAGCTTAGAGCTGGGGGCGGGTACTGAAGCTTTCTTT. Its translation is CASSLELGAGTEAFF. The variable domain in full, completed from reference TRBV7-9 and TRBJ1-1, reads DTGVSQNPRHKITKRGQNVTFRCDPISEHNRLYWYRQTLGQGPEFLTYFQNEAQLEKSRLLSDRFSAERPKGSFSTLEIQRTEQGDSAMYLCASSLELGAGTEAFFGQGTRLTVV.

The chain joins TRBV7-2 to TRBJ2-2; D is possibly TRBD1 (5 bases). Trimming stripped 1 base from V and 0 bases from J, with 6 bases between. The germline gives CDR1 SGHTA, CDR2 FQGNSA. The CDR3 covers 15 residues. The CDR3 spells CASSLGTPNTGELFF. CDR3 bases: TGTGCCAGCAGCTTAGGGACACCGAACACCGGGGAGCTGTTTTTT.

The genes are TRBV9 and TRBJ2-1, with TRBD2 matching over 9 bases. Germline assignment: CDR1 SGDLS and CDR2 YYNGEE. V dropped 2 bases and J dropped 7; count of bases not matched to a gene: 25. The CDR3 contains 21 residues. CDR3 region: CASSVTVSASGAFVHSNEQFF. The DNA for the CDR3 is TGTGCCAGCAGCGTCACGGTATCGGCTAGCGGGGCCTTCGTACATAGTAATGAGCAGTTCTTC.

The CDR3 DNA is TGTGCCAGCAGCTTACGTGCGGGGAGCTCCTACAATGAGCAGTTCTTC. Translated, it gives CASSLRAGSSYNEQFF. The V gene is TRBV11-2, the J gene TRBJ2-1; a weak D match, TRBD2 (6 bases). Trimming cost V 2 bases and J 0 bases, with 11 bases left between them. CDR3 length: 16 amino acids. Germline assignment: CDR1 SGHAT and CDR2 FQNNGV.

The chain links TRBV24-1 to TRBJ1-2; no reliable D call. CDR1 and CDR2 (germline): KGHDR, SFDVKD. This CDR3 contains 13 residues. Trimming pared 4 bases from V and 4 bases from J, leaving 9 bases between. CDR3 bases: TGTGCCACCAGTGAGACCAACAGCTATGGCTACACCTTC. Protein sequence: CATSETNSYGYTF.

V gene TRBV5-1 combines with J gene TRBJ1-4, with D unresolved. Germline-derived CDR1 and CDR2 are SGHRS and YFSETQ. V shed 0 bases and J shed 6 bases, with 12 bases lying between them. This CDR3 region has 15 residues. CDR3 in amino acids: CASSLGFRDDEKLFF. The CDR3 DNA is TGCGCCAGCAGCTTGGGGTTTCGAGACGATGAAAAACTGTTTTTT. The full variable domain, completed using reference TRBV5-1 and TRBJ1-4, is KAGVTQTPRYLIKTRGQQVTLSCSPISGHRSVSWYQQTPGQGLQFLFEYFSETQRNKGNFPGRFSGRQFSNSRSEMNVSTLELGDSALYLCASSLGFRDDEKLFFGSGTQLSVL.

The chain links TRBV7-9 to TRBJ1-1; 11 bases are a match to TRBD1. V lost 5 bases to trimming and J lost 0 bases; unmatched junction nucleotides: 5. The CDR3 totals 16 residues. CDR1 and CDR2 from the germline V gene are SEHNR and FQNEAQ (reference sequence). This CDR3 reads CASSQGQGALNTEAFF. CDR3 coding DNA: TGTGCCAGCAGCCAAGGACAGGGGGCGCTGAACACTGAAGCTTTCTTT.

The chain links TRBV28 to TRBJ2-5; D assignment may be TRBD1 or TRBD2 (5 bases each). V lost 7 bases to trimming and J lost 2 bases, with 11 bases between them. The CDR3 is made up of 13 amino acids. The germline gives CDR1 MDHEN, CDR2 SYDVKM. Here the CDR3 reads CASTWGGQETQYF. The CDR3 DNA follows: TGTGCCAGCACCTGGGGCGGGCAAGAGACCCAGTACTTC.

The chain recombines TRBV6-5 with TRBJ1-6; maybe TRBD1 (6 bases). This CDR3 contains 14 residues. V shed 3 bases and J shed 13 bases, with 16 bases lying between them. Germline V CDR1 and CDR2: MNHEY, SVGAGI. The CDR3 spells CASSYSGTPRPLHF. CDR3 in DNA: TGTGCCAGCAGTTATAGCGGGACACCCAGGCCCCTCCACTTT.

The chain recombines TRBV29-1 with TRBJ2-7; D remains ambiguous. There are 12 residues in the CDR3. Germline V lookup: CDR1 SQVTM, CDR2 ANQGSEA. Trimming removed 0 bases from V and 4 bases from J, with 7 bases in between. The CDR3 nucleotides are TGCAGCGTTGAAGATGAAGGATACGAGCAGTACTTC. It codes for CSVEDEGYEQYF.

The chain joins TRBV10-1 to TRBJ2-1, with 7 bases aligning to TRBD2. V shed 4 bases, J shed 6 bases, and the junction held 6 bases outside the gene matches. This CDR3 comprises 14 residues. The V gene's germline CDR1 is WNHNN and CDR2 SYGVQD (reference sequence). The CDR3 reads CASSGASGSNEQFF. The CDR3 coding sequence is TGCGCCAGCAGTGGAGCTAGCGGATCCAATGAGCAGTTCTTC.

This clone was detected once. The chain links TRBV9 to TRBJ2-7; D unclear. V shed 4 bases and J shed 3 bases, with 11 bases lying between them. The CDR3 length is 13 residues. Germline V gene lookup returns CDR1 SGDLS and CDR2 YYNGEE. The CDR3, as DNA: TGTGCCAGCAGCAGGACCACCAACTACGAGCAGTACTTC. This gives the protein CASSRTTNYEQYF.

This chain joins TRBV6-2 or TRBV6-3 and TRBJ2-3; no clear D gene. The CDR3 extends over 17 amino acids. V was shortened by 2 bases and J by 0 bases, with 15 bases between the two germline ends. Germline-derived CDR1 and CDR2 are MNHEY and SVGEGT. The CDR3 reads CASSYTEHIGSTDTQYF. The CDR3 DNA is TGTGCCAGCAGTTACACAGAGCATATAGGTAGCACAGATACGCAGTATTTT.

The V and J genes are TRBV7-8 and TRBJ1-2; D unresolved. Germline V gives CDR1 SGHVS, CDR2 FQNEAQ. The CDR3 loop spans 15 amino acids. Between the trimmed V and J ends, which lost 1 base and 8 bases, there was a span of 17 bases. The CDR3 DNA reads as TGTGCCAGCAGCTTAGACTCCCCAGGCAGGCTGGGCTACACCTTC. Amino acids: CASSLDSPGRLGYTF.

The chain couples TRBV14 to TRBJ1-3; D perhaps matches TRBD1 (5 bases). Trimming took 1 base from V and 4 from J, leaving 5 bases between them. Germline CDR1 reads SGHDN; CDR2 reads FVKESK. The CDR3 is 13 amino acids. CDR3 loop: CASSQGGGNTIYF. The DNA for the CDR3 is TGTGCCAGCAGCCAAGGGGGCGGAAACACCATATATTTT. Filled out from reference TRBV14 and TRBJ1-3, the complete variable domain reads EAGVTQFPSHSVIEKGQTVTLRCDPISGHDNLYWYRRVMGKEIKFLLHFVKESKQDESGMPNNRFLAERTGGTYSTLKVQPAELEDSGVYFCASSQGGGNTIYFGEGSWLTVV.

V usage is TRBV7-9 and J usage is TRBJ1-1, with 9 bases fitting TRBD1. The CDR3 has 16 amino acids. Germline trimming cut 4 bases from V and 1 base from J; bases unmatched to any gene: 7. Germline CDR1 and CDR2: SEHNR and FQNEAQ (reference sequence). The CDR3 region is CASSSFGTGSNTEAFF. CDR3 bases: TGTGCCAGCAGCTCCTTCGGGACAGGGTCGAACACTGAAGCTTTCTTT.